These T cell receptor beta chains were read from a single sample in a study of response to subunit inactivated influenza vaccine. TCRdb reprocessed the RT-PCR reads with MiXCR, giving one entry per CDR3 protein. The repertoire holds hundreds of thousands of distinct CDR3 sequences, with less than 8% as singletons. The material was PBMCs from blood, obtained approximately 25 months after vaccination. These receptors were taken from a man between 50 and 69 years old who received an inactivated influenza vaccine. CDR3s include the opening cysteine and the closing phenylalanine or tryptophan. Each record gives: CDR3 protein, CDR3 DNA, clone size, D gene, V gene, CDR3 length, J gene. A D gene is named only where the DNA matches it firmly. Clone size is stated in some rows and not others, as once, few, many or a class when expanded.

cdr3_aa: CASSPVVSGNTIYF
cdr3_nt: TGTGCCAGCAGCCCCGTGGTCTCTGGAAACACCATATATTTT
clone_size: few
d_call: -
v_call: TRBV7-9
cdr3_length: 14
j_call: TRBJ1-3

cdr3_aa: CASSQGTPQYEAFF
cdr3_nt: TGTGCCAGCAGCCAAGGGACCCCGCAGTATGAAGCTTTCTTT
clone_size: few
d_call: -
v_call: TRBV3-1
cdr3_length: 14
j_call: TRBJ1-1

cdr3_aa: CASSGMGTGANEKLFF
cdr3_nt: TGCGCCAGCAGCGGAATGGGGACAGGGGCTAATGAAAAACTGTTTTTT
clone_size: many
d_call: TRBD1
v_call: TRBV5-1
cdr3_length: 16
j_call: TRBJ1-4

cdr3_aa: CASSQGALETQYF
cdr3_nt: TGCGCCAGCAGTCAGGGGGCGCTGGAGACCCAGTACTTC
clone_size: many
d_call: TRBD1
v_call: TRBV10-2
cdr3_length: 13
j_call: TRBJ2-5

cdr3_aa: CASSEIYEQYF
cdr3_nt: TGTGCCAGCAGTGAGATCTACGAGCAGTACTTC
clone_size: few
d_call: -
v_call: TRBV25-1
cdr3_length: 11
j_call: TRBJ2-7

cdr3_aa: CASSLRIGANSYNEQFF
cdr3_nt: TGCGCCAGCAGCCTCCGCATAGGAGCGAACTCCTACAATGAGCAGTTCTTC
clone_size: many
d_call: -
v_call: TRBV4-1
cdr3_length: 17
j_call: TRBJ2-1

cdr3_aa: CASSRQVTNTEAFF
cdr3_nt: TGTGCCAGCAGTAGACAGGTAACGAACACTGAAGCTTTCTTT
clone_size: few
d_call: -
v_call: TRBV6-2/TRBV6-3
cdr3_length: 14
j_call: TRBJ1-1

cdr3_aa: CSARDPWTSGSSYNEQFF
cdr3_nt: TGCAGTGCTAGAGATCCCTGGACTAGCGGGTCGTCCTACAATGAGCAGTTCTTC
clone_size: -
d_call: TRBD2
v_call: TRBV20-1
cdr3_length: 18
j_call: TRBJ2-1

cdr3_aa: CASSQGQAFRTDTQYF
cdr3_nt: TGCGCCAGCAGCCAAGGACAGGCGTTCCGAACAGATACGCAGTATTTT
clone_size: -
d_call: -
v_call: TRBV4-1
cdr3_length: 16
j_call: TRBJ2-3

cdr3_aa: CASSRLAGQETQYF
cdr3_nt: TGTGCCAGCAGCAGACTAGCGGGACAAGAGACCCAGTACTTC
clone_size: many
d_call: TRBD2
v_call: TRBV7-9
cdr3_length: 14
j_call: TRBJ2-5

cdr3_aa: CASTTGGLTEAFF
cdr3_nt: TGTGCCAGCACCACGGGGGGACTGACTGAAGCTTTCTTT
clone_size: few
d_call: -
v_call: TRBV28
cdr3_length: 13
j_call: TRBJ1-1